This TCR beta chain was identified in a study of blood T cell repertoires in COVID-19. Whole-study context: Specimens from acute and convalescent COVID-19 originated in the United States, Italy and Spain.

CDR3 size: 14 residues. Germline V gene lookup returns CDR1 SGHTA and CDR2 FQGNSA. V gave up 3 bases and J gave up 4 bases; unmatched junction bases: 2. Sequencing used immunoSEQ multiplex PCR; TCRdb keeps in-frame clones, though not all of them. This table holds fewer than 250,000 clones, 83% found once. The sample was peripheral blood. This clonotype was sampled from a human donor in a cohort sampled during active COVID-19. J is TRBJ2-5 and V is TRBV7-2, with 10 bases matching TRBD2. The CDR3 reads CASSFRLAGETQYF. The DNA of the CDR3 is TGTGCCAGCAGCTTCCGACTAGCGGGAGAGACCCAGTACTTC.